This entry concerns a single T cell receptor (beta chain). The data were taken from a study of CD8 T cells in Susac syndrome. CDR3 length: 14 amino acids. Germline assignment: CDR1 KGHSH and CDR2 LQKENI. V lost 0 bases and J lost 7, with 12 bases in between. From blood CD8+ and CD4+ T cells, TCR beta sequences were generated. Roughly 0.45 to 1 ug RNA was reverse transcribed with random hexamers. An immunoSEQ multiplex PCR amplified TCR beta CDR3 over 54 Vbeta and 13 Jbeta. Each CDR3 protein gets one entry after TCRdb re-called the immunoSEQ multiplex PCR reads with MiXCR. The sample contains 150,000 to 200,000 distinct CDR3 sequences, approximately 94% of which appear only once.

This receptor was obtained from a human donor with multiple sclerosis. This rearrangement joins TRBV18 to TRBJ1-1; unclear D gene. Sequencing was carried out using CD4+ T cells from PBMCs. The CDR3 DNA reads as TGTGCCAGCTCACCACCGAACTTTGGGGTTGAAGCTTTCTTT. Its translation: CASSPPNFGVEAFF. The full variable domain, with the rest looked up from reference TRBV18 and TRBJ1-1, is NAGVMQNPRHLVRRRGQEARLRCSPMKGHSHVYWYRQLPEEGLKFMVYLQKENIIDESGMPKERFSAEFPKEGPSILRIQQVVRGDSAAYFCASSPPNFGVEAFFGQGTRLTVV.